These 7 T cell receptor beta chains came from one sample sequenced in a study of neurological immune-mediated disorders. In TCRdb, the 5' RACE reads were re-called with MiXCR into one record per CDR3 protein. The data hold tens of thousands of distinct CDR3 sequences, with 2% to 2.5% observed a single time. Sequenced input: PBMCs. These receptors all come from a man between 45 and 60 years old with multiple sclerosis.

This clonotype occurred many times. The V call is TRBV9, the J call TRBJ2-2; D is undetermined. Germline CDR1 and CDR2: SGDLS and YYNGEE. The CDR3 is made up of 14 amino acids. Trimming took off 0 bases at V and 6 bases at J, with 9 bases between the two ends. The chain's CDR3 is CASSVEVGSGELFF. CDR3 coding DNA: TGTGCCAGCAGCGTAGAAGTAGGATCCGGGGAGCTGTTTTTT.

This clonotype was picked up many times. The chain joins TRBV20-1 to TRBJ1-2; TRBD1 aligns across 7 bases. With V trimmed by 5 bases and J by 2 bases, 8 bases remained unmatched. Germline V CDR1 and CDR2: DFQATT, SNEGSKA (reference sequence). There are 14 residues in the CDR3. The CDR3 nucleotides read TGCAGTGCTCAGGACAGGAACCAAAACTATGGCTACACCTTC. As protein: CSAQDRNQNYGYTF.

The table lists this clonotype with a few counts. J is TRBJ1-4 and V is TRBV10-1; D is unclear. In germline, CDR1 is WNHNN, CDR2 SYGVQD (reference sequence). This CDR3 has 13 amino acids. V lost 6 bases to trimming and J lost 8 bases, with 13 bases between them. CDR3 sequence (DNA): TGCGCCAGCAGCTTCGGAGTAGAGGAAAAACTGTTTTTT. Its protein is CASSFGVEEKLFF.

Ten or more counts support this clonotype. V usage is TRBV4-3 and J usage is TRBJ1-3; D not certain. This CDR3 is 13 amino acids long. The germline CDR1 and CDR2 sequences are LGHNA and YSLEER. Trimming removed 4 bases from V and 4 bases from J, with 8 bases in between. CDR3 region: CASSLTRGNTIYF. Written as DNA, the CDR3 is TGCGCCAGCAGCCTGACCCGGGGAAACACCATATATTTT.

This clonotype was counted ten times or more. The V call is TRBV5-1, the J call TRBJ2-1; D tentatively fits TRBD1 or TRBD2 (5 bases each). The CDR3 spans 13 residues. The V and J ends lost 4 bases and 8 bases respectively, with 13 bases between them. Germline V gene sequence: CDR1 SGHRS, CDR2 YFSETQ. This CDR3 is CASSGHLGDEQFF. CDR3 nucleotide sequence: TGCGCCAGCAGCGGACACCTGGGGGATGAGCAGTTCTTC. Complete variable domain (other parts from reference TRBV5-1 and TRBJ2-1): KAGVTQTPRYLIKTRGQQVTLSCSPISGHRSVSWYQQTPGQGLQFLFEYFSETQRNKGNFPGRFSGRQFSNSRSEMNVSTLELGDSALYLCASSGHLGDEQFFGPGTRLTVL.

This clonotype was seen ten or more times. The rearrangement uses TRBV14 and TRBJ2-2; D remains ambiguous. Per the germline V gene, CDR1 is SGHDN and CDR2 is FVKESK. The CDR3 sequence is 14 residues long. The V end lost 2 bases, the J end lost 4 bases, and 8 bases lay between the germline ends. CDR3 DNA sequence: TGTGCCAGCAGCCAACAAATGAGCACCGGGGAGCTGTTTTTT. Its protein product is CASSQQMSTGELFF.

This clonotype has a count of ten or more. V and J are TRBV15 and TRBJ2-7, with D maybe TRBD2 (5 bases). V was cut by 1 base and J by 0 bases, with 7 bases left in between. The germline CDR1 and CDR2 sequences are LNHNV and YYDKDF (reference sequence). The CDR3 is 14 residues long. Written as DNA, the CDR3 is TGTGCCACCAGCAGAGTGGGGAGCTCCTACGAGCAGTACTTC. It encodes CATSRVGSSYEQYF.